These 5 T cell receptor beta chains share one sample of origin, sequenced in a study of T cells in Graves' hyperthyroidism and ophthalmopathy. Authors of the study amplified TCR beta CDR3 regions from RNA transcripts. An initial round of RT-PCR targeting the TCR CDR3 relied on the HTBI primer set. TCRdb independently ran MiXCR on the multiplex PCR reads; one entry per CDR3 protein. The sample gives approximately 700,000 distinct CDR3 sequences, about 45% of which show up once; roughly 6.5% is in the top ten. Sequencing was carried out using peripheral blood or thyroid tissue (not recorded which). These receptor sequences come from an adult man with Graves' disease, either hyperthyroidism or ophthalmopathy (not recorded which).

This clonotype came up many times. This chain joins TRBV10-3 and TRBJ2-7, with D unclear. V was shortened by 0 bases and J by 2 bases, with 8 bases between the two germline ends. The germline CDR1 and CDR2 sequences are ENHRY and SYGVKD. This CDR3 is 14 amino acids long. This CDR3 is CAISESPTPYEQYF. DNA for the CDR3: TGTGCCATCAGTGAGTCCCCCACACCCTACGAGCAGTACTTC.

The gene calls are TRBV10-3 and TRBJ2-7; 8 nucleotides agree with TRBD1. The junction had 4 bases not matched to a gene; V was cut back by 10 bases and J by 5 bases. The CDR3 length is 11 residues. In germline, CDR1 is ENHRY, CDR2 SYGVKD. The CDR3 spells CATVQGDEQYF. For the CDR3, the DNA is TGTGCCACCGTACAGGGGGACGAGCAGTACTTC.

The V gene is TRBV5-1, the J gene TRBJ1-1; D is possibly TRBD1 (6 bases). CDR3 length: 16 amino acids. V gave up 1 base and J gave up 3 bases, with 16 bases separating them. The V gene's germline CDR1 is SGHRS and CDR2 YFSETQ. CDR3 nucleotide sequence: TGCGCCAGCAGCTTGATGGCAGTACCAGGGGACACTGAAGCTTTCTTT. It is translated as CASSLMAVPGDTEAFF.

This clonotype was recorded many times. This clone may be a read error of a much larger clone one base away. The chain links TRBV7-2 to TRBJ1-1; D is undetermined. The CDR3 loop spans 11 amino acids. Deletions cut 5 bases from V and 3 bases from J, with 4 bases between. Germline V gene lookup returns CDR1 SGHTA and CDR2 FQGNSA. In DNA, the CDR3 is TGTGCCAGCAGCCCGTACACTGAAGCTTTCTTT. This codes for CASSPYTEAFF.

This clonotype was found a few times. This chain joins TRBV7-3 and TRBJ2-5; D unresolved. Trimming left V 0 bases short and J 4 bases short, with 6 bases between. CDR1 is SGHTA and CDR2 is FQGTGA in the germline V gene. The CDR3 is 13 amino acids. Here the CDR3 reads CASSLTFSETQYF. For the CDR3, the DNA is TGTGCCAGCAGCTTAACGTTTTCAGAGACCCAGTACTTC.